Detailed here is one T cell receptor beta chain. Sequencing used immunoSEQ multiplex PCR; TCRdb keeps in-frame clones, though not all of them. The profile shows approximately 100,000 clones, about nine tenths of them singletons. The V gene's germline CDR1 is SEHNR and CDR2 FQNEAQ (reference sequence). Trimming at V came to 4 bases and at J to 2 bases, leaving 16 bases not matched to a gene. This CDR3 comprises 19 residues. This sample was taken from a study of T cell responses to AZD1222 COVID-19 vaccine. The chain uses TRBV7-9 and TRBJ2-3; 9 bases are shared with TRBD2. This TCR was recovered from an adult in good health. The sample was peripheral blood, taken on day 0 of AZD1222 vaccination. The CDR3 protein is CASSSGLRLAEDNTDTQYF. The DNA of the CDR3 is TGTGCCAGCAGCTCCGGGCTACGACTAGCGGAAGATAACACAGATACGCAGTATTTT.